This T cell receptor (beta chain) derives from a study of T cell responses to AZD1222 COVID-19 vaccine. Sequencing was performed with immunoSEQ multiplex PCR; in TCRdb, only in-frame clones are kept and a portion is missing. The sample comprises 150,000 to 200,000 clones, 88% of which are singletons, and 25% to 30% rests with the top ten. Findings and limits, study-wide: Within unmutated variant regions lay the reported targets of nearly half of spike-specific TCRs. Sampled repertoires all dated from after the peak T cell response.

With regard to this clone: Antigen: not known.

With 4 bases removed from V and 5 bases from J, the gap between germline ends came to 15 bases. Germline CDR1 is SGHRS and CDR2 is YFSETQ. The CDR3 covers 15 residues. This chain connects TRBV5-1 to TRBJ2-2; D may be TRBD1 (5 bases). The sample here was peripheral blood, taken 28 days after the second AZD1222 dose. This sequence originates from an adult who received the AZD1222 COVID-19 vaccine. CDR3 protein: CASSPVGRGTGELFF. In nucleotides, the CDR3 is TGCGCCAGCAGCCCGGTGGGGCGAGGTACCGGGGAGCTGTTTTTT.